This entry describes one TCR beta chain. Profiling relied on immunoSEQ multiplex PCR, and the TCRdb table lists in-frame clones only, not all of them. The repertoire holds 150,000 or so clones, with about 92% as singletons. The data were obtained in a study of T cell responses to AZD1222 COVID-19 vaccine. V gave up 3 bases and J gave up 5 bases; unmatched junction bases: 1. Germline values: CDR1 SGHAT, CDR2 FQNNGV. The CDR3 runs to 13 residues. The sequencing here drew on peripheral blood, taken on day 0 of AZD1222 vaccination. This rearrangement joins TRBV11-2 to TRBJ1-5; TRBD1 matches at 7 bases. The sequence derives from an adult in good health. This CDR3 reads CASSFQGDQPQHF. CDR3 nucleotides: TGTGCCAGCAGCTTCCAGGGGGATCAGCCCCAGCATTTT.